These 3 T cell receptor beta chains originate from one sample sequenced in a study of graft-versus-host responses after intestinal transplantation (dated by TCRdb to 2020 to 2023). Intraepithelial and lamina propria lymphocytes were isolated from graft specimens using dithiothreitol, EDTA incubations and collagenase D digestion. Preparation of the library involved the immunoSEQ multiplex PCR assay. Entries here come from immuneACCESS through TCRdb and include only in-frame sequences with V and J called. Some clones fail to appear in such tables; in the studies checked, an unresolved V gene covers under half of the shortfall, and the cause of the remainder is unknown. The sample has about 17,000 clones on record, 80% of them singletons. 15% to 20% of the sample is in the top ten clones. The specimen was ileum tissue, collected 104 days after intestinal transplant. The receptors come from a human patient who received an intestinal transplant, so some T cells may come from the graft donor.

This clone ranks as large. Other DNA variants within this sample encode the same CDR3. The chain links TRBV28 to TRBJ1-3; a weak D match, TRBD1 (5 bases). Germline CDR1 MDHEN, CDR2 SYDVKM. The germline V and J ends were trimmed by 7 bases and 1 base, with 20 bases remaining between them. The CDR3 has 17 amino acids. CDR3 nucleotide sequence: TGTGCCAGCACAAACCGGGGACCGGGGACTTCTGGAAACACCATATATTTT. Its translation: CASTNRGPGTSGNTIYF.

The chain links TRBV2 to TRBJ2-7; TRBD1 matches at 7 bases. The germline CDR1 and CDR2 sequences are SNHLY and FYNNEI. V gave up 6 bases and J gave up 3 bases; unmatched junction bases: 8. The length of the CDR3 is 14 residues. The CDR3 is CASSETRQGYEQYF. CDR3 nucleotide sequence: TGTGCCAGCAGCGAAACTCGACAGGGCTACGAGCAGTACTTC. Complete variable domain (other parts from reference TRBV2 and TRBJ2-7): EPEVTQTPSHQVTQMGQEVILRCVPISNHLYFYWYRQILGQKVEFLVSFYNNEISEKSEIFDDQFSVERPDGSNFTLKIRSTKLEDSAMYFCASSETRQGYEQYFGPGTRLTVT.

The rearrangement joins TRBV28 to TRBJ2-3; D is perhaps TRBD2 (8 bases). Germline loops: CDR1 MDHEN, CDR2 SYDVKM. This CDR3 region has 23 residues. With 0 bases removed from V and 0 bases from J, the gap between germline ends came to 31 bases. In nucleotides, the CDR3 is TGTGCCAGCAGTTTATGCCCCATCACAGGGGCACTAGCGGATCTATCTAGCACAGATACGCAGTATTTT. Translated, it gives CASSLCPITGALADLSSTDTQYF. Full variable domain (missing parts from reference TRBV28 and TRBJ2-3): DVKVTQSSRYLVKRTGEKVFLECVQDMDHENMFWYRQDPGLGLRLIYFSYDVKMKEKGDIPEGYSVSREKKERFSLILESASTNQTSMYLCASSLCPITGALADLSSTDTQYFGPGTRLTVL.